This TCR beta chain emerged from a study of identical twins. Germline CDR1 reads WSHSY; CDR2 reads SAAADI. V was pared by 1 base and J by 5 bases, with 14 bases between. CDR3 size: 15 residues. TCRdb re-called the 5' RACE reads with MiXCR, one entry per CDR3 protein. The sample has around 550,000 distinct CDR3 sequences, roughly 15% seen once. General study points: For out-of-frame beta sequences, excess twin sharing was weaker.

This clonotype was seen a handful of times. The target antigen is unknown. The sample was also linked to a second study, of yellow fever vaccine responses in identical twins.

The chain recombines TRBV10-2 with TRBJ1-1; no definite D call. The sequence came from a woman aged 18-35 years in good health. Sequenced sample: CD4+ T cells sorted from blood. The CDR3 reads CASSEWPGKGTEAFF. CDR3 nucleotide sequence: TGCGCCAGCAGTGAGTGGCCGGGGAAGGGTACTGAAGCTTTCTTT.